This is a list of T cell receptor beta chains from one sample in a study of cytomegalovirus exposure and HLA in healthy donors. The assay was immunoSEQ multiplex PCR, and TCRdb's table has in-frame clones only and misses some. The table shows fewer than 250,000 clones, with roughly 83% occurring only once. The source material was PBMCs. Receptors originate from a boy aged 2-9 years in good health and CMV-seronegative. Both conserved end residues are part of each CDR3. The D gene is left open where the match is weak. Not every row has a clone size; where given, it reads once, few, many or a size class.

clone size | J gene | V gene | D gene | CDR3 protein | CDR3 DNA
- | TRBJ2-7 | TRBV19 | TRBD2 | CASSPGGIYEQYF | TGTGCCAGTAGCCCGGGGGGTATCTACGAGCAGTACTTC
- | TRBJ1-2 | TRBV5-8 | TRBD1 | CASSWDSSFYGYTF | TGTGCCAGCAGTTGGGACAGTTCATTCTATGGCTACACCTTC
- | TRBJ2-7 | TRBV11-2 | - | CASSGGDRYYEQYF | TGTGCCAGCAGCGGCGGGGACAGATACTACGAGCAGTACTTC
- | TRBJ1-2 | TRBV7-6 | - | CASSPDKNNYGYTF | TGTGCCAGCAGCCCAGACAAGAACAACTATGGCTACACCTTC
few | TRBJ1-3 | TRBV6-5 | - | CASRTGTSGNTIYF | TGTGCCAGCAGAACGGGAACCTCTGGAAACACCATATATTTT
- | TRBJ1-4 | TRBV5-1 | - | CASSPTVSNEKLFF | TGCGCCAGCAGCCCGACAGTTAGTAATGAAAAACTGTTTTTT
- | TRBJ2-1 | TRBV5-1 | TRBD2 | CASSPRDSGRGNEQFF | TGCGCCAGCAGCCCCCGGGATAGCGGGAGAGGAAATGAGCAGTTCTTC
- | TRBJ2-1 | TRBV7-2 | TRBD2 | CASSDSDRIAGHNEQFF | TGTGCCAGCAGCGACAGCGATAGAATAGCGGGTCATAATGAGCAGTTCTTC
once | TRBJ2-7 | TRBV9 | - | CASSVGDGGSEQYF | TGTGCCAGCAGCGTAGGTGATGGGGGCAGCGAGCAGTACTTC
- | TRBJ2-2 | TRBV13 | - | CASSSLPLFEAGELFF | TGTGCCAGCAGCTCCCTCCCGCTGTTCGAGGCCGGGGAGCTGTTTTTT
- | TRBJ2-1 | TRBV2 | TRBD1 | CASSPSGTGLFF | TGTGCCAGCAGCCCCTCGGGGACAGGGTTATTCTTC
- | TRBJ1-5 | TRBV7-8 | - | CASSLRRVSNQPQHF | TGTGCCAGCAGCTTACGTAGAGTAAGCAATCAGCCCCAGCATTTT
- | TRBJ2-1 | TRBV7-7 | - | CASSLAAGEQFF | TGTGCTAGCAGCTTAGCGGCGGGTGAGCAGTTCTTC
- | TRBJ2-3 | TRBV19 | TRBD2 | CASSIAFGTSGRSTDTQYF | TGTGCCAGTAGTATAGCGTTTGGGACTAGCGGCCGGAGCACAGATACGCAGTATTTT
- | TRBJ1-1 | TRBV7-9 | TRBD1 | CASSPGTGRLMNTEAFF | TGTGCCAGCAGCCCCGGGACAGGGAGGTTGATGAACACTGAAGCTTTCTTT
few | TRBJ1-1 | TRBV2 | - | CASSEQGGFTEAFF | TGTGCCAGCAGTGAGCAGGGAGGTTTCACTGAAGCTTTCTTT
- | TRBJ2-7 | TRBV28 | - | CASSVTYEQYF | TGTGCCAGCAGTGTTACCTACGAGCAGTACTTC
- | TRBJ2-3 | TRBV9 | TRBD1 | CASSSRTGADTQYF | TGTGCCAGCAGCTCGCGGACAGGGGCAGATACGCAGTATTTT
- | TRBJ2-3 | TRBV7-2 | TRBD2 | CASSLGGRAADTQYF | TGTGCCAGCAGCTTAGGCGGGAGGGCCGCAGATACGCAGTATTTT
- | TRBJ1-2 | TRBV25-1 | - | CARIPSGDGGYGYTF | TGTGCCAGAATCCCGTCCGGGGACGGGGGGTATGGCTACACCTTC
once | TRBJ1-1 | TRBV14 | - | CASSSGWGGTEAFF | TGTGCCAGCAGCTCTGGGTGGGGAGGCACTGAAGCTTTCTTT
- | TRBJ2-3 | TRBV25-1 | TRBD2 | CASSESGGRAADTQYF | TGTGCCAGCAGTGAATCAGGCGGGAGGGCAGCAGATACGCAGTATTTT
- | TRBJ2-2 | TRBV30 | - | CAWSVLVVGELFF | TGTGCCTGGAGTGTACTGGTTGTCGGGGAGCTGTTTTTT
- | TRBJ2-1 | TRBV5-6 | TRBD2 | CASSLKGTSGGGYKQFF | TGTGCCAGCAGCTTGAAAGGGACTAGCGGGGGGGGTTATAAGCAGTTCTTC
- | TRBJ2-2 | TRBV5-1 | - | CASSLRVEGELFF | TGCGCCAGCAGCCTGCGAGTCGAGGGGGAGCTGTTTTTT
- | TRBJ2-5 | TRBV6-1 | - | CASSATGSQETQYF | TGTGCCAGCAGTGCCACAGGTTCCCAAGAGACCCAGTACTTC
- | TRBJ1-1 | TRBV2 | TRBD1 | CASRVNRGRGTEAFF | TGTGCCAGCAGGGTAAACAGGGGTCGAGGCACTGAAGCTTTCTTT
- | TRBJ1-5 | TRBV6-1 | TRBD1 | CASSGQGTQHF | TGTGCCAGCAGTGGACAGGGTACCCAGCATTTT
- | TRBJ1-5 | TRBV5-5 | - | CASSPRYSNQPQHF | TGTGCCAGCAGCCCCCGTTATAGCAATCAGCCCCAGCATTTT
- | TRBJ2-5 | TRBV5-1 | TRBD2 | CASSTGGHQETQYF | TGCGCCAGCAGCACGGGGGGACACCAAGAGACCCAGTACTTC
few | TRBJ2-7 | TRBV4-1 | - | CASSHIGTSYEQYF | TGCGCCAGCAGCCACATCGGGACTTCCTACGAGCAGTACTTC
- | TRBJ2-1 | TRBV30 | TRBD1 | CAWSEGAWGEQFF | TGTGCCTGGAGTGAGGGGGCTTGGGGTGAGCAGTTCTTC
- | TRBJ2-7 | TRBV7-9 | - | CASSSDGDYEQYF | TGTGCCAGCAGCTCGGACGGGGACTACGAGCAGTACTTC
- | TRBJ1-3 | TRBV9 | - | CASSVGQSGNTIYF | TGTGCCAGCAGCGTAGGGCAATCTGGAAACACCATATATTTT
- | TRBJ2-7 | TRBV27 | TRBD1 | CASSLDRATYEQYF | TGTGCCAGCAGTTTAGACAGGGCTACGTACGAGCAGTACTTC
- | TRBJ2-2 | TRBV2 | - | CASTGGRGGGTGELFF | TGTGCCAGCACGGGGGGCAGGGGAGGTGGCACCGGGGAGCTGTTTTTT
- | TRBJ1-5 | TRBV19 | - | CASSPGTRGNQPQHF | TGTGCCAGTAGTCCCGGGACAAGGGGCAATCAGCCCCAGCATTTT
- | TRBJ2-7 | TRBV5-4 | - | CASSLEHRDNEQYF | TGTGCCAGCAGCTTGGAGCACAGGGACAACGAGCAGTACTTC
- | TRBJ2-3 | TRBV4-1 | TRBD1 | CASSQGQGFPPDTQYF | TGCGCCAGCAGCCAGGGACAGGGATTCCCTCCAGATACGCAGTATTTT
few | TRBJ2-7 | TRBV6-6 | - | CASSQQGGGEQYF | TGTGCCAGCAGCCAACAGGGGGGGGGCGAGCAGTACTTC
- | TRBJ1-1 | TRBV28 | TRBD1 | CASTSFPGQGDTEAFF | TGTGCCAGCACCTCCTTCCCCGGACAGGGAGACACTGAAGCTTTCTTT
- | TRBJ1-5 | TRBV2 | TRBD1 | CASSDRGLGQPQHF | TGTGCCAGCAGCGACAGGGGGTTGGGTCAGCCCCAGCATTTT
- | TRBJ2-3 | TRBV12-5 | TRBD1 | CASGLVGTVTDTQYF | TGTGCTAGTGGTTTGGTAGGGACAGTAACAGATACGCAGTATTTT
once | TRBJ1-2 | TRBV9 | TRBD1 | CASSVTSGQGAYGYTF | TGTGCCAGCAGCGTTACAAGCGGACAGGGGGCCTATGGCTACACCTTC